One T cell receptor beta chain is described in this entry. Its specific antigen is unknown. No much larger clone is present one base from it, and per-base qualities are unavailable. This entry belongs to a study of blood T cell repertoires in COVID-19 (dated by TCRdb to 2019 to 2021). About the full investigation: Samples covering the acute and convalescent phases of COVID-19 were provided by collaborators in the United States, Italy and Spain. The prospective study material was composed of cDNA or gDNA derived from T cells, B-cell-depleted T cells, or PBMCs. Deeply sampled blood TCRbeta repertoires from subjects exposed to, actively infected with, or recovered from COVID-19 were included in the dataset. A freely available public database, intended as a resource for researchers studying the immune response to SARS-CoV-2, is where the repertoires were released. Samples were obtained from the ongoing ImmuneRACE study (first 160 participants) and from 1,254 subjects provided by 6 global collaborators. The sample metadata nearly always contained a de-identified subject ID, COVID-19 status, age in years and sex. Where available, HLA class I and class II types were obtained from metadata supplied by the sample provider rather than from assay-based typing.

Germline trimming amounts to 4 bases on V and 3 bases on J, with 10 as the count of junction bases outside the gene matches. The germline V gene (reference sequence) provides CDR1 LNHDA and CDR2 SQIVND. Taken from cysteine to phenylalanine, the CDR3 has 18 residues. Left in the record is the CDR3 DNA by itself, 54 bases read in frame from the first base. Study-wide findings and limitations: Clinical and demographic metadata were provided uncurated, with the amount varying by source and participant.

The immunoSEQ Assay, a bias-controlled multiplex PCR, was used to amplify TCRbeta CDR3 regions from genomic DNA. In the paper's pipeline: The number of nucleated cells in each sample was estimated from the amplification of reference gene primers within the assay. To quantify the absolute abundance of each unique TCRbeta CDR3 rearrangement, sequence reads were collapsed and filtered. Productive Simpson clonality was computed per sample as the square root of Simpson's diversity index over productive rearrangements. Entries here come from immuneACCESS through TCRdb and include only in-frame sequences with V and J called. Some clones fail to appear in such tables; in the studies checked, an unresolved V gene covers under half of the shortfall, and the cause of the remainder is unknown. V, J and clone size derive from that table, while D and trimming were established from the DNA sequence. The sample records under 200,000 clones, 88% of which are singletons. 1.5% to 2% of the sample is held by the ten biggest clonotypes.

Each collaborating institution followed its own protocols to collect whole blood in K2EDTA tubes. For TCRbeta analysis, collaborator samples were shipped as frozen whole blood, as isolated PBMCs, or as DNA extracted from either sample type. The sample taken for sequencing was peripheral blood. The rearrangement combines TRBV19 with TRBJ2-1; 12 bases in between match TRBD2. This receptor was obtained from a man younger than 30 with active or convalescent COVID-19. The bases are TGTGCCAGTAGTAGCGGACTAGCGGGGAACAAGGACTACAATGAGCAGTTCTTC. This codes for CASSSGLAGNKDYNEQFF.